A single TCR beta chain is shown here with its context. The antigen is undetermined. Attached unique molecular identifiers marked individual cDNA molecules. MiXCR was run by TCRdb on the 5' RACE reads, yielding one entry per CDR3 protein. The data show tens of thousands of distinct CDR3 sequences, with approximately 15% seen just once and 4.5% to 7% held by the top ten. These data belong to a study of early T cells in non-severe SARS-CoV-2 infection. Background on the study: With bulk RNA from unsorted whole blood as input, sequencing yielded unpaired chains. Study conclusions and caveats: Sequences matched to VDJdb favored anti-spike CD8 responses, while private and CD4 specificities were missed.

There are 16 residues in the CDR3. Trimming cost V 1 base and J 5 bases, with 17 bases left between them. Germline V gene lookup returns CDR1 LGHDT and CDR2 YNNKEL (reference sequence). This clonotype originated in an adult who was a healthcare worker with PCR-confirmed SARS-CoV-2 infection or an uninfected control (not recorded which). The sequenced sample consisted of whole blood. The V and J genes are TRBV3-1 and TRBJ2-5; D perhaps matches TRBD1 (6 bases). The CDR3 spells CASSQALVRGRETQYF. CDR3 DNA sequence: TGTGCCAGCAGCCAAGCTTTGGTCAGGGGCCGGGAGACCCAGTACTTC.